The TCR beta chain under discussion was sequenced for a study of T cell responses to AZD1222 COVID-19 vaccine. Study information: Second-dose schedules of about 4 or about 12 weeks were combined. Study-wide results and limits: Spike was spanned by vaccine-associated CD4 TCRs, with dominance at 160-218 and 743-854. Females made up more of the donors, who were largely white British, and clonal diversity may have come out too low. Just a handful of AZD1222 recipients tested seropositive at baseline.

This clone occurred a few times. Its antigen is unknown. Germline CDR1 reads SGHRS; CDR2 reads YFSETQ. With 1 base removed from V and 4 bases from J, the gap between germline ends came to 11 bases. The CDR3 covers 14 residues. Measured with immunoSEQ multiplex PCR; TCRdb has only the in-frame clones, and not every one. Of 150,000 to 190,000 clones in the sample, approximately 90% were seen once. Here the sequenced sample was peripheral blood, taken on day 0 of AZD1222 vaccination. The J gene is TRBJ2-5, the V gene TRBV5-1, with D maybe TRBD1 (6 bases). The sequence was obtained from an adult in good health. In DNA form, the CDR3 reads TGCGCCAGCAGCTTGTCAGGGGCTATAGAGACCCAGTACTTC. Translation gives CASSLSGAIETQYF.